The entry that follows covers one TCR beta chain sequence. Seattle's enrolled individuals joined amid active infection and were then monitored longitudinally. This CDR3 contains 14 residues. Per germline, CDR1 SGHTA and CDR2 FQGNSA. V shed 5 bases and J shed 2 bases, with 11 bases lying between them. This sample stems from a study of blood T cell repertoires in COVID-19. Study-wide background: Samples came from the United States, Italy and Spain, spanning acute and convalescent COVID-19. PBMCs, B-cell-depleted T cells, or T cells provided the cDNA or gDNA that made up the material.

Original analysis: Amplifying reference gene primers gave estimates of nucleated cell counts. Assay: immunoSEQ multiplex PCR; the TCRdb copy retains only in-frame clones and omits some. V and J calls and clone size are as listed in that table; D and trimming were resolved from the DNA. The top ten hold more than 6.5% of the sample, which has over 150,000 clones, 70% to 90% seen once. The chain uses TRBV7-2 and TRBJ2-3; D is unclear. Sequencing input: peripheral blood. This TCR was sampled from a woman aged 55 to 70 with COVID-19, enrolled during active disease. The CDR3 spells CASSTYLTTDTQYF. CDR3 DNA sequence: TGTGCCAGCAGCACCTACCTTACCACAGATACGCAGTATTTT.